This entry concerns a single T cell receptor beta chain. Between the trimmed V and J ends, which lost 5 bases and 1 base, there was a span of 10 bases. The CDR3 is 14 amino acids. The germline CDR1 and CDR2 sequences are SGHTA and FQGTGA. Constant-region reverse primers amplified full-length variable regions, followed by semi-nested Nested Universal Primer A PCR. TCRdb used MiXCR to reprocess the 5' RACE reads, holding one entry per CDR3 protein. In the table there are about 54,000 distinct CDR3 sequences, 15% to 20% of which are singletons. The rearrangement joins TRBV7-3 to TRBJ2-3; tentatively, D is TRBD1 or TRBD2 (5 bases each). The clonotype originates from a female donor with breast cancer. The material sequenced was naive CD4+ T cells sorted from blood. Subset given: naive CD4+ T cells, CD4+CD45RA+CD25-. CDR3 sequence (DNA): TGTGCCAGCAGCCCCCGGGACGGCACAGATACGCAGTATTTT. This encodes CASSPRDGTDTQYF.